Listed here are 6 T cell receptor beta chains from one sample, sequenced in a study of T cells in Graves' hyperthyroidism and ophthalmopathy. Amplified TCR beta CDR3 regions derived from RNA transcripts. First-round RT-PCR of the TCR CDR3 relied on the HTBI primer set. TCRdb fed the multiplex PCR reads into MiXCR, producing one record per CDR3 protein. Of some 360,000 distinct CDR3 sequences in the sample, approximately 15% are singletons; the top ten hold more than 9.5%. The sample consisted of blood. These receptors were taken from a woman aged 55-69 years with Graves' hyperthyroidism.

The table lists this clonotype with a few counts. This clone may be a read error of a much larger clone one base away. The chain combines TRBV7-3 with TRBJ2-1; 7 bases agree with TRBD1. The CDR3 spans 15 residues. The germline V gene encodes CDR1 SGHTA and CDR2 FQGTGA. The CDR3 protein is CASSPSGQSYNEQSF. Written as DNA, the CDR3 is TGTGCCAGCAGCCCCTCGGGACAGTCCTACAATGAGCAGTCCTTC.

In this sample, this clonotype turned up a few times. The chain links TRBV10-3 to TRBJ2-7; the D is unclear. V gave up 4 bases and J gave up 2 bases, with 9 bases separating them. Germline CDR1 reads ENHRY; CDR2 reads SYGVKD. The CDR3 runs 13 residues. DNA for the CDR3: TGTGCCATCAGTGGCAGGTCGGCCTACGAGCAGTACTTC. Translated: CAISGRSAYEQYF.

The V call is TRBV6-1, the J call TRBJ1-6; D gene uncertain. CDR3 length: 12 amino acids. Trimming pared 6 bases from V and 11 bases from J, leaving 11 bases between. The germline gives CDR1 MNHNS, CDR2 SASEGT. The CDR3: CASSHASAPLHF. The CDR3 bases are TGTGCCAGCAGCCATGCATCGGCACCCCTCCACTTT.

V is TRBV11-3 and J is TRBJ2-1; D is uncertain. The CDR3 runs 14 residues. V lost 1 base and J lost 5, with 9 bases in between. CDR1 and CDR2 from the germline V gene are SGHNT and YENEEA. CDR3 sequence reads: CASSLGVRDNEQFF. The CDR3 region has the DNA TGTGCCAGCAGCTTAGGCGTCAGAGACAATGAGCAGTTCTTC.

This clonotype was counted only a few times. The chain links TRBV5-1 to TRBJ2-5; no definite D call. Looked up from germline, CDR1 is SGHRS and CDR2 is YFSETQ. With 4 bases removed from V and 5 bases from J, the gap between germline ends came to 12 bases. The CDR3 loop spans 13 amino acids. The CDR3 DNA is TGCGCCAGCAGCGAACACCGTTCGGAGACCCAGTACTTC. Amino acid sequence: CASSEHRSETQYF.

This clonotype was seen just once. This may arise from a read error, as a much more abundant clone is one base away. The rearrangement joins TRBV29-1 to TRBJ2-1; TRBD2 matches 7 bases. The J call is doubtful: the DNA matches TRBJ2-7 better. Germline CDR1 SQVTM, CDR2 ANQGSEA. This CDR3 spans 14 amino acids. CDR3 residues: CSSERGGSYNEQYF. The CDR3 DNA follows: TGCAGCTCCGAAAGGGGCGGGAGCTACAATGAGCAGTACTTC.